The next 25 T cell receptor beta chains were all read from a single sample in a study of cytomegalovirus exposure and HLA in healthy donors. The study ran its PCR with 60 Vbeta and 13 Jbeta primers. TCRdb's table, derived via immunoSEQ multiplex PCR, lists solely in-frame clones and lacks some. The top ten clones hold around 13% of a sample with 150,000 to 180,000 clones, approximately 80% of them seen once. Specimen: PBMCs. The receptors come from a young man in good health and CMV-seropositive.

The V call is TRBV19, the J call TRBJ2-2; 12 bases fit TRBD2. Germline trimming cut 6 bases from V and 1 base from J; bases unmatched to any gene: 3. The CDR3 loop spans 16 amino acids. Germline values: CDR1 LNHDA, CDR2 SQIVND (reference sequence). The CDR3 is CASRRTSGKNTGELFF. CDR3 DNA: TGTGCCAGTAGGAGGACTAGCGGGAAGAACACCGGGGAGCTGTTTTTT.

V and J are TRBV5-1 and TRBJ2-1, with TRBD2 identical over 9 bases. The ends lost 2 bases at V and 8 bases at J; junction bases unmatched: 2. The CDR3 extends over 13 amino acids. Germline CDR1 and CDR2: SGHRS and YFSETQ. CDR3: CASSFRLADEQFF. The CDR3 region has the DNA TGCGCCAGCAGCTTTCGACTAGCGGATGAGCAGTTCTTC.

The CDR3 region has the DNA TGTGCCAGCAGCGTAGAGGCAGGGGGGTATGGCTACACCTTC. This translates into CASSVEAGGYGYTF. V is TRBV9 and J is TRBJ1-2; TRBD1 agrees at 7 bases. From germline, CDR1 is SGDLS and CDR2 YYNGEE. CDR3 length: 14 residues. V lost 0 bases and J lost 5; bases outside the gene matches: 4.

This chain uses TRBV5-4 with TRBJ1-2, with unresolved D. The CDR3 is made up of 13 amino acids. V shed 7 bases and J shed 8 bases, with 18 bases lying between them. Germline V gives CDR1 SGHNT, CDR2 YYREEE (reference sequence). CDR3 sequence (DNA): TGTGCCAGCGGTGGGGATAGCGTAAAAGGCTACACCTTC. This translates into CASGGDSVKGYTF.

This clone was seen just once. The V call is TRBV5-4, the J call TRBJ2-5; D is perhaps TRBD2 (5 bases). Near its end, the DNA agrees better with TRBJ2-7, so the J call may be wrong. This CDR3 region has 14 residues. Germline V gene data show CDR1 as SGHNT and CDR2 as YYREEE (reference sequence). The CDR3 is CASSSKRDSYEQYF. Written as DNA, the CDR3 is TGTGCCAGCAGCTCGAAACGGGATTCCTACGAGCAGTACTTC.

CDR3 amino acids: CLAGVAYNEQFF. CDR3 bases: TGCCTAGCGGGAGTCGCCTACAATGAGCAGTTCTTC. The chain combines TRBV29-1 with TRBJ2-1; 10 bases align to TRBD2. CDR1 is SQVTM and CDR2 is ANQGSEA in the germline V gene. The CDR3 totals 12 residues.

This clone was observed a few times. The chain is built from TRBV7-6 and TRBJ2-2; possibly TRBD1 for D (5 bases). V lost 5 bases and J lost 8, with 9 bases in between. Germline V gene sequence: CDR1 SGHVS, CDR2 FNYEAQ. This CDR3 region has 12 residues. The CDR3 loop reads CASSSRAGELFF. CDR3 nucleotides: TGTGCCAGCAGCAGCAGGGCGGGGGAGCTGTTTTTT.

The chain recombines TRBV11-2 with TRBJ2-2, with D possibly being TRBD2 (7 bases). V was trimmed by 1 base and J by 2 bases, leaving 14 bases between them. The length of the CDR3 is 17 residues. Germline V gene data show CDR1 as SGHAT and CDR2 as FQNNGV. The CDR3 spells CASSLGGGGSNTGELFF. CDR3 bases: TGTGCCAGCAGCTTAGGGGGGGGCGGGAGTAACACCGGGGAGCTGTTTTTT.

In the case of this clone: At one of its ends the junction is not consistent with the germline gene, which may arise from a read error. The sample carries other DNA sequences with the same CDR3. The chain carries TRBV15 and TRBJ1-5, with D tentatively TRBD1 (6 bases). CDR3 length: 14 residues. Per germline, CDR1 LNHNV and CDR2 YYDKDF (reference sequence). The CDR3 sequence is CATSQGYSNQPQHF. The CDR3 nucleotides are TGCGCCACTTCACAGGGCTATAGCAATCAGCCCCAGCATTTT.

The J gene is TRBJ2-7, the V gene TRBV6-1; D gene uncertain. This CDR3 is built from 12 residues. V was shortened by 10 bases and J by 2 bases, with 12 bases between the two germline ends. Germline lookup yields CDR1 MNHNS and CDR2 SASEGT. The DNA of the CDR3 is TGTGCCACCTCGACATTAACCTACGAGCAGTACTTC. This sequence encodes CATSTLTYEQYF.

The chain is built from TRBV30 and TRBJ1-6; D perhaps matches TRBD1 (6 bases). V lost 0 bases and J 5 bases, leaving 14 bases between the germline ends. The CDR3 runs to 16 residues. Germline lookup yields CDR1 GTSNPN and CDR2 SVGIG (reference sequence). CDR3 amino acids: CAWSVRQGRNNSPLHF. CDR3 nucleotides: TGTGCCTGGAGTGTCCGGCAGGGGAGAAATAATTCACCCCTCCACTTT. Full variable domain (rest looked up from reference TRBV30 and TRBJ1-6): SQTIHQWPATLVQPVGSPLSLECTVEGTSNPNLYWYRQAAGRGLQLLFYSVGIGQISSEVPQNLSASRPQDRQFILSSKKLLLSDSGFYLCAWSVRQGRNNSPLHFGNGTRLTVT.

This clone was seen a handful of times. The chain is built from TRBV7-6 and TRBJ2-7; no definite D call. The CDR3 loop spans 16 amino acids. V lost 1 base and J 2 bases, leaving 15 bases between the germline ends. Germline V gives CDR1 SGHVS, CDR2 FNYEAQ. In DNA, the CDR3 is TGTGCCAGCAGCTTAGAGGTCTATCAGGCCGCCTACGAGCAGTACTTC. It translates to CASSLEVYQAAYEQYF.

The V call is TRBV9, the J call TRBJ2-6; 7 positions agree with TRBD2. The V and J ends lost 0 bases and 0 bases, in that order; junction bases with no gene match: 0. The CDR3 has 16 amino acids. CDR1 and CDR2 from the germline V gene are SGDLS and YYNGEE. The chain's CDR3 is CASSVGGSSGANVLTF. CDR3 coding DNA: TGTGCCAGCAGCGTAGGCGGGAGCTCTGGGGCCAACGTCCTGACTTTC.

The chain recombines TRBV11-3 with TRBJ2-2; 16 bases map to TRBD2. V lost 4 bases and J lost 10; bases outside the gene matches: 9. Germline values: CDR1 SGHNT, CDR2 YENEEA. The CDR3 consists of 17 residues. CDR3 nucleotide sequence: TGTGCCAGCAGCTCCTACCCCGGGACTAGCGGGAGGGCGGAGCTGTTTTTT. This translates into CASSSYPGTSGRAELFF.

This chain connects TRBV6-1 to TRBJ1-5, with unresolved D. The CDR3 has 14 amino acids. The V gene lost 2 bases and the J gene lost 1 base, with 6 bases spanning the gap. The germline V gene has CDR1 MNHNS and CDR2 SASEGT. The DNA for the CDR3 is TGTGCCAGCAGTGAAAACACGAGCAATCAGCCCCAGCATTTT. Its translation: CASSENTSNQPQHF.

This chain connects TRBV28 to TRBJ2-5, with D possibly matching TRBD1 (6 bases). This CDR3 is built from 13 residues. Germline V gives CDR1 MDHEN, CDR2 SYDVKM. Trimming took 6 bases from V and 4 from J, leaving 12 bases between them. The chain's CDR3 is CASSHTGLETQYF. Written as DNA, the CDR3 is TGTGCCAGCAGCCATACAGGGTTAGAGACCCAGTACTTC.

A note on this clone: The sample holds other DNA sequences that translate to the same CDR3. The J gene is TRBJ2-7, the V gene TRBV2; tentative D call: TRBD2 (5 bases). The CDR3 contains 12 residues. Between the trimmed V and J ends, which lost 3 bases and 3 bases, there was a span of 6 bases. The germline CDR1 and CDR2 sequences are SNHLY and FYNNEI. The DNA for the CDR3 is TGTGCCAGCAGTGATGGAGGCTACGAGCAGTACTTC. It translates to CASSDGGYEQYF.

In this sample, this clone turned up once. Other nucleotide sequences from this sample produce the same CDR3. The rearrangement links TRBV9 to TRBJ2-7; D is perhaps TRBD2 (6 bases). Germline lookup yields CDR1 SGDLS and CDR2 YYNGEE. Trimming pared 0 bases from V and 4 bases from J, leaving 11 bases between. The CDR3 has 14 amino acids. The CDR3 protein is CASSVAAGSYEQYF. The CDR3 DNA sequence: TGTGCCAGCAGCGTAGCTGCGGGATCGTACGAGCAGTACTTC.

The rearrangement uses TRBV6-6 and TRBJ2-5; D is uncertain. Germline CDR1 reads MNHNY; CDR2 reads SVGAGI (reference sequence). The CDR3 is 12 amino acids. V dropped 6 bases and J dropped 8 bases, with 13 bases sitting between them. This chain's CDR3 is CASSEPLSTQYF. The CDR3 bases are TGTGCCAGCAGCGAGCCGTTAAGTACCCAGTACTTC.

The chain carries TRBV28 and TRBJ1-2; D gene unclear. CDR1 is MDHEN, CDR2 SYDVKM, per germline. CDR3 size: 12 residues. V was clipped by 5 bases and J by 0 bases, with 4 bases between them. This CDR3 reads CASSLPNYGYTF. CDR3 in DNA: TGTGCCAGCAGTCTCCCTAACTATGGCTACACCTTC.

The chain employs TRBV28 and TRBJ1-5, with D tentatively TRBD1 (6 bases). The germline V gene has CDR1 MDHEN and CDR2 SYDVKM. CDR3 length: 14 residues. Trimming took 0 bases from V and 6 from J, leaving 9 bases between them. This CDR3 reads CASSLWGAFQPQHF. The CDR3, as DNA: TGTGCCAGCAGTTTATGGGGGGCATTTCAGCCCCAGCATTTT.

V is TRBV9 and J is TRBJ1-4, with D tentatively TRBD1 (5 bases). This CDR3 contains 15 residues. Trimming removed 4 bases from V and 3 bases from J, with 13 bases in between. Germline V gives CDR1 SGDLS, CDR2 YYNGEE. The chain's CDR3 is CASSPTGGANEKLFF. As DNA, the CDR3 is TGTGCCAGCAGCCCCACGGGGGGGGCTAATGAAAAACTGTTTTTT. The full variable domain, completed using reference TRBV9 and TRBJ1-4, is DSGVTQTPKHLITATGQRVTLRCSPRSGDLSVYWYQQSLDQGLQFLIQYYNGEERAKGNILERFSAQQFPDLHSELNLSSLELGDSALYFCASSPTGGANEKLFFGSGTQLSVL.

This clone appeared once. This rearrangement joins TRBV28 to TRBJ1-2; TRBD1 agrees at 8 bases. V lost 6 bases, J lost 5 bases, and 14 bases stayed unmatched. CDR1 is MDHEN, CDR2 SYDVKM, per germline. The CDR3 consists of 16 residues. DNA for the CDR3: TGTGCCAGCAGGCTGACCGGGACAGGTCCGGGATATGGCTACACCTTC. This gives the protein CASRLTGTGPGYGYTF.

This clone came up once. The chain employs TRBV19 and TRBJ2-6; 8 nucleotides agree with TRBD1. CDR3 length equals 19 residues. Germline V gene sequence: CDR1 LNHDA, CDR2 SQIVND (reference sequence). J was trimmed by 0 bases and V by 7 bases; bases with no gene match: 14. The DNA for the CDR3 is TGTGCCAGTACCGACCTCGTGGGACAGGCCGACTCTGGGGCCAACGTCCTGACTTTC. This gives the protein CASTDLVGQADSGANVLTF.

The chain recombines TRBV19 with TRBJ1-1; 10 positions agree with TRBD1. This CDR3 has 13 amino acids. The J segment lost 1 base and the V segment lost 10 bases, leaving 3 bases of the junction unmatched. Per germline, CDR1 LNHDA and CDR2 SQIVND (reference sequence). The CDR3 loop reads CATRDRGNTEAFF. CDR3 sequence (DNA): TGTGCCACACGGGACAGGGGGAACACTGAAGCTTTCTTT.